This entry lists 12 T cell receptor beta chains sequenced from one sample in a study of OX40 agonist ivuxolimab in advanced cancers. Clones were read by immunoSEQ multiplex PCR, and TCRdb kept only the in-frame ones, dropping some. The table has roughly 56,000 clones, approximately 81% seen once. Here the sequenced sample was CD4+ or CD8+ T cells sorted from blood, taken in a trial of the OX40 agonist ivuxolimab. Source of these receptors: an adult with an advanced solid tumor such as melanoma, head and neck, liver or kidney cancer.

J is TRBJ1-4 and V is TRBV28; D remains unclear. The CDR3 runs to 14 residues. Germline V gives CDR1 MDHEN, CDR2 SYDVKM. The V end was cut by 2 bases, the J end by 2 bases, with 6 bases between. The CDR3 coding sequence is TGTGCCAGCAGTTTACAAGCGACTAATGAAAAACTGTTTTTT. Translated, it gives CASSLQATNEKLFF. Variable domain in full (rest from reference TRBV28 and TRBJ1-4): DVKVTQSSRYLVKRTGEKVFLECVQDMDHENMFWYRQDPGLGLRLIYFSYDVKMKEKGDIPEGYSVSREKKERFSLILESASTNQTSMYLCASSLQATNEKLFFGSGTQLSVL.

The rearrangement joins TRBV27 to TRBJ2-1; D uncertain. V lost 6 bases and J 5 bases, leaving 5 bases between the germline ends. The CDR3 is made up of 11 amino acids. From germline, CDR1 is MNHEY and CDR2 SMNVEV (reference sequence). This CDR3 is CASRINNEQFF. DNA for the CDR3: TGTGCCAGCAGAATTAACAATGAGCAGTTCTTC.

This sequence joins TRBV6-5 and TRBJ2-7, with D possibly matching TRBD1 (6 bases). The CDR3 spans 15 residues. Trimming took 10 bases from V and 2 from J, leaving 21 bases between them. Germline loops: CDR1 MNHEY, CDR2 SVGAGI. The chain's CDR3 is CATSPSGEVAYEQYF. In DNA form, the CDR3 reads TGTGCCACCTCACCCTCAGGGGAAGTGGCCTACGAGCAGTACTTC.

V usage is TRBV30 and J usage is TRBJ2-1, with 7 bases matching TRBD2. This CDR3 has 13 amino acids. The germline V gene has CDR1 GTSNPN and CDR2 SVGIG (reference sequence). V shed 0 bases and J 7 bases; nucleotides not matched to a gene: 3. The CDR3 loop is CAWSVNGRNEQFF. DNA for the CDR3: TGTGCCTGGAGTGTAAACGGGAGGAATGAGCAGTTCTTC.

The CDR3 loop is CASSQVAGETQYF. CDR3 nucleotide sequence: TGCGCCAGCAGCCAAGTCGCAGGGGAGACCCAGTACTTC. V usage is TRBV4-3 and J usage is TRBJ2-5; D possibly corresponds to TRBD1 (5 bases). CDR3 length equals 13 residues. Trimming took off 1 base at V and 5 bases at J, with 8 bases between the two ends. Germline CDR1 and CDR2: LGHNA and YSLEER.

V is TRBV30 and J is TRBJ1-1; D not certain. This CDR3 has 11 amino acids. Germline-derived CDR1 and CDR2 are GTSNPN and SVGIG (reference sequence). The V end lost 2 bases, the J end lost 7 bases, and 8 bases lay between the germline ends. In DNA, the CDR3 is TGTGCCTGGAGTCGGGCAAGTGAAGCTTTCTTT. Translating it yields CAWSRASEAFF.

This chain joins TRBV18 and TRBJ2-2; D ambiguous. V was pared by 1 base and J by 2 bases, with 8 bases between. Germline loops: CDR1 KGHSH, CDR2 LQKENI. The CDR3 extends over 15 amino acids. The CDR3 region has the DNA TGTGCCAGCTCACCACGGGTCCGAAACACCGGGGAGCTGTTTTTT. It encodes CASSPRVRNTGELFF.

CDR3 sequence (DNA): TGTGCCAGCAGGGGTTACTACGAGCAGTACTTC. Translated, it gives CASRGYYEQYF. V gene TRBV6-5 combines with J gene TRBJ2-7; D call uncertain. Germline V CDR1 and CDR2: MNHEY, SVGAGI. The CDR3 is 11 residues long. The ends were cut back, 6 bases at V and 3 bases at J, with 6 bases in the middle.

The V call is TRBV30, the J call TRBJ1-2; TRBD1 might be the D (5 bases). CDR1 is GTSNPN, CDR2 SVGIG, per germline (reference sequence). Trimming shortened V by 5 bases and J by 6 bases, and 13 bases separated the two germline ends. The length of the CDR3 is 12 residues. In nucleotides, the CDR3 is TGTGCCTGGCGTACGGGGGGTGATGGCTACACCTTC. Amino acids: CAWRTGGDGYTF.

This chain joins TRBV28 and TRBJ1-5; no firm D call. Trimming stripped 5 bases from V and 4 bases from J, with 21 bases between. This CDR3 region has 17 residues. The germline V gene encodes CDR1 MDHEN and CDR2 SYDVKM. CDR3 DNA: TGTGCCAGCAGTCCCCGGGCCAGCAACACCAGGAATCAGCCCCAGCATTTT. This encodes CASSPRASNTRNQPQHF.

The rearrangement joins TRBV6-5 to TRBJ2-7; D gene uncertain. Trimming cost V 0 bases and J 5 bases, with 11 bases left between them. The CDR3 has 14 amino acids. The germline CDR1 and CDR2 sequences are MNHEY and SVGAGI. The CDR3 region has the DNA TGTGCCAGCAGTTACTCAAAGGGTAGTGACGAGCAGTACTTC. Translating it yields CASSYSKGSDEQYF.

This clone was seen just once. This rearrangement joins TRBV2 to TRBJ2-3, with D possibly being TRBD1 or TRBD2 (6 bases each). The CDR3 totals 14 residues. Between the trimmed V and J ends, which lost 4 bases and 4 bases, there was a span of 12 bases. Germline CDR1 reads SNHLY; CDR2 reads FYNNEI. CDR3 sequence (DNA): TGTGCCAGCAGTGGAACAGGGAGGTCAGATACGCAGTATTTT. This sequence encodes CASSGTGRSDTQYF.